One and the same sample provided the 19 T cell receptor beta chains below, sequenced in a study of response to subunit inactivated influenza vaccine (dated by TCRdb to 2016 to 2019). Libraries were prepared through RT-PCR. Sequencing was performed on an Illumina HiSeq 2500. The raw public data were reprocessed by TCRdb itself: fastp quality trimming at Q25, MiXCR clonotype calling, in-frame beta chains only. Every entry covers one CDR3 protein and lists the most common genes and DNA from its rows. The sample records fewer than 750,000 distinct CDR3 sequences, 12% to 15% of which are singletons. The ten largest clones capture around 10% of the sample. Sequences were derived from PBMCs from blood, sampled 11 to 12 days after vaccination. The receptors derive from a man in his fifties who received an inactivated influenza vaccine. Donor details come from another sample of the same person, matched by shared clones.

This clonotype was counted a few times. The genes are TRBV20-1 and TRBJ2-5; 10 bases match TRBD2. J gave up 5 bases and V 6 bases, and 9 bases lay outside the gene matches. This CDR3 has 14 residues. Germline lookup yields CDR1 DFQATT and CDR2 SNEGSKA (reference sequence). The DNA for the CDR3 is TGCAGTGCCAGGACTAGCGGAGGTGGGGAGACCCAGTACTTC. It translates to CSARTSGGGETQYF.

The rearrangement joins TRBV29-1 to TRBJ2-3; D is undetermined. The CDR3 sequence is 13 residues long. CDR1 is SQVTM, CDR2 ANQGSEA, per germline. Between the trimmed V and J ends, which lost 4 bases and 0 bases, there was a span of 8 bases. Here the CDR3 DNA reads TGCAGCGTTGGTTCGGCAAGCACAGATACGCAGTATTTT. As protein: CSVGSASTDTQYF.

The CDR3 spells CASSLVREITEAFF. DNA of the CDR3: TGTGCCAGCAGCTTGGTCAGGGAGATCACTGAAGCTTTCTTT. This chain uses TRBV5-5 with TRBJ1-1; D perhaps matches TRBD1 (5 bases). CDR1 and CDR2 from the germline V gene are SGHKS and YYEKEE (reference sequence). The CDR3 consists of 14 residues. Trimming stripped 0 bases from V and 4 bases from J, with 10 bases between.

This clonotype was counted between two and nine times. The gene calls are TRBV20-1 and TRBJ2-5; D is possibly TRBD2 (5 bases). CDR1 and CDR2 from the germline V gene are DFQATT and SNEGSKA (reference sequence). V gave up 0 bases and J gave up 0 bases, with 11 bases separating them. CDR3 length: 15 residues. CDR3 protein: CSARDLYGNQETQYF. CDR3 coding DNA: TGCAGTGCTAGAGATCTTTACGGGAACCAAGAGACCCAGTACTTC.

This clonotype was detected a few times. CDR3 amino acids: CASSQDVGAYEQYF. Here the CDR3 DNA reads TGTGCCAGCAGCCAAGACGTCGGTGCCTACGAGCAGTACTTC. The J gene is TRBJ2-7, the V gene TRBV4-2; no definite D call. The germline V gene encodes CDR1 LGHNA and CDR2 YNFKEQ. Deletions cut 0 bases from V and 2 bases from J, with 8 bases between. The CDR3 is made up of 14 amino acids.

This clonotype was detected only a few times. This CDR3 is CASSVRGGRLDTQYF. The CDR3 DNA reads as TGTGCCAGCAGTGTTCGGGGGGGAAGATTAGATACGCAGTATTTT. The J gene is TRBJ2-3, the V gene TRBV25-1, with TRBD2 matching 8 bases. V dropped 4 bases and J dropped 5; count of bases not matched to a gene: 8. CDR1 is MGHDK and CDR2 is SYGVNS in the germline V gene. The CDR3 contains 15 residues.

The rearrangement uses TRBV15 and TRBJ1-6, with unresolved D. Trimming left V 3 bases short and J 9 bases short, with 15 bases between. From germline, CDR1 is LNHNV and CDR2 YYDKDF (reference sequence). The CDR3 contains 15 residues. The CDR3 DNA is TGTGCCACCAGCAGGGACTCAGAAGCTAGTTCACCCCTCCACTTT. Protein sequence: CATSRDSEASSPLHF.

The sample holds many counts of this clonotype. The J gene is TRBJ2-5, the V gene TRBV20-1; D is unclear. CDR1 and CDR2 (germline): DFQATT, SNEGSKA (reference sequence). Deletions cut 5 bases from V and 2 bases from J, with 3 bases between. The CDR3 is 10 residues long. CDR3 loop: CSAGQETQYF. Here the CDR3 DNA reads TGCAGTGCTGGTCAAGAGACCCAGTACTTC.

The chain is built from TRBV10-2 and TRBJ1-6; the match to TRBD1 covers 8 bases. Germline-derived CDR1 and CDR2 are WSHSY and SAAADI. This CDR3 region has 14 residues. The V segment lost 3 bases and the J segment 9 bases; nucleotides outside the gene matches: 4. CDR3 coding DNA: TGCGCCAGCAGTGAAGCAGGGGGCAGTTCACCCCTCCACTTT. This encodes CASSEAGGSSPLHF.

In its sample, this clonotype was seen a few times. V gene TRBV6-2 or TRBV6-3 combines with J gene TRBJ2-5, with 9 positions matching TRBD1. The CDR3 has 17 residues. J gave up 3 bases and V 0 bases, and 8 bases lay outside the gene matches. Germline CDR1 reads MNHEY; CDR2 reads SVGEGT. CDR3 region: CASSYSRLDRGKETQYF. CDR3 in DNA: TGTGCCAGCAGTTACTCGAGGTTGGACAGGGGAAAAGAGACCCAGTACTTC.

The V call is TRBV6-2 or TRBV6-3, the J call TRBJ2-7, with TRBD1 identical over 9 bases. The CDR3 totals 14 residues. Germline V gives CDR1 MNHEY, CDR2 SVGEGT. V was pared by 5 bases and J by 2 bases, with 4 bases of the junction left unmatched. CDR3 nucleotides: TGTGCCAGCAGTCTAACAGGGGGCCCCTACGAGCAGTACTTC. Translating gives CASSLTGGPYEQYF.

This clonotype was observed a few times. J is TRBJ2-5 and V is TRBV15; D is possibly TRBD2 (5 bases). Deletions cut 0 bases from V and 5 bases from J, with 10 bases between. Germline V gene sequence: CDR1 LNHNV, CDR2 YYDKDF (reference sequence). The CDR3 is made up of 14 amino acids. CDR3 sequence reads: CATSRDPGVETQYF. CDR3 bases: TGTGCCACCAGCAGAGATCCCGGGGTTGAGACCCAGTACTTC.

The V call is TRBV4-2, the J call TRBJ2-7; D may be TRBD1 (6 bases). Germline-derived CDR1 and CDR2 are LGHNA and YNFKEQ. CDR3 length equals 14 residues. V lost 10 bases and J lost 1, with 17 bases in between. The CDR3 reads CATPGAGESYEQYF. As DNA, the CDR3 is TGTGCCACCCCTGGGGCAGGGGAGTCCTACGAGCAGTACTTC.

This clonotype was detected only a few times. The rearrangement joins TRBV20-1 to TRBJ2-5; TRBD1 matches 12 bases. CDR3 length: 15 residues. CDR1 and CDR2 from the germline V gene are DFQATT and SNEGSKA (reference sequence). With V trimmed by 2 bases and J by 5 bases, 6 bases remained unmatched. CDR3 sequence: CSARPRDRGLETQYF. CDR3 bases: TGCAGTGCTAGACCCCGGGACAGGGGGCTGGAGACCCAGTACTTC.

This clonotype showed up just a few times. V usage is TRBV6-2 or TRBV6-3 and J usage is TRBJ1-6, with TRBD1 identical over 9 bases. Losses at the gene ends were 6 bases for V and 6 bases for J; bases not matched to a gene: 0. This CDR3 comprises 13 residues. Germline V lookup: CDR1 MNHEY, CDR2 SVGEGT. CDR3 DNA: TGTGCCAGCAGACAGGGGGCTAATTCACCCCTCCACTTT. It is translated as CASRQGANSPLHF.

The rearrangement uses TRBV12-3 or TRBV12-4 and TRBJ2-5, with 9 bases identical to TRBD1. With V trimmed by 2 bases and J by 2 bases, 3 bases remained unmatched. This CDR3 comprises 15 residues. The CDR3 sequence is CASSLWDRVQETQYF. For the CDR3, the DNA is TGTGCCAGCAGTTTATGGGACAGGGTTCAAGAGACCCAGTACTTC.

This clonotype occurred a few times. The V call is TRBV6-1, the J call TRBJ1-2; 7 bases are shared with TRBD1. Trimming cost V 6 bases and J 0 bases; bases outside gene matches: 7. This CDR3 is 15 amino acids long. Germline lookup yields CDR1 MNHNS and CDR2 SASEGT. This CDR3 is CASRGTAKANYGYTF. In DNA, the CDR3 is TGTGCCAGCAGAGGGACAGCGAAAGCTAACTATGGCTACACCTTC.

The chain joins TRBV28 to TRBJ1-3; D not certain. Germline V lookup: CDR1 MDHEN, CDR2 SYDVKM. The CDR3 loop spans 18 amino acids. The V gene lost 1 base and the J gene lost 2 bases, with 18 bases spanning the gap. The CDR3 coding sequence is TGTGCCAGCAGTTTATTTTGGCCCGAACGAACCCCTGGAAACACCATATATTTT. This sequence encodes CASSLFWPERTPGNTIYF.

There are many counts of this clonotype. This chain uses TRBV12-3 or TRBV12-4 with TRBJ2-2; weak D call: TRBD1 (6 bases). Deletions cut 0 bases from V and 1 base from J, with 6 bases between. This CDR3 spans 15 amino acids. The CDR3: CASSLARGNTGELFF. The CDR3 DNA reads as TGTGCCAGCAGTTTAGCCAGGGGGAACACCGGGGAGCTGTTTTTT.